This TCR beta chain emerged from a study of cytomegalovirus exposure and HLA in healthy donors. Study-level findings and limits: Three CMV-associated chains were confirmed in vitro to be specific for CMV antigens.

This clone came up a few times. The target antigen is unknown. A junction boundary mismatches the germline segment, possibly from a read error. This CDR3 comprises 16 residues. CDR1 and CDR2 from the germline V gene are KGHSH and LQKENI. Amplification used 60 Vbeta primers and 13 Jbeta primers. Sequencing used immunoSEQ multiplex PCR; TCRdb keeps in-frame clones, though not all of them. The table includes a few hundred thousand clones, around four fifths detected once. This sequence originates from a woman in her fifties or sixties in good health and CMV-seropositive. This rearrangement joins TRBV18 to TRBJ1-4; D gene ambiguous. Sequencing input: PBMCs. CDR3 DNA: TGTGCCAGCTCAACACCTGGTACAGCAGGAAATGAAAAACTGTTTTTT. Amino acid sequence: CASSTPGTAGNEKLFF. The whole variable domain, remainder taken from reference TRBV18 and TRBJ1-4, is NAGVMQNPRHLVRRRGQEARLRCSPMKGHSHVYWYRQLPEEGLKFMVYLQKENIIDESGMPKERFSAEFPKEGPSILRIQQVVRGDSAAYFCASSTPGTAGNEKLFFGSGTQLSVL.